The 21 T cell receptor beta chains below come from one sample, sequenced in a study of blood T cell repertoires in COVID-19. Clones were read by immunoSEQ multiplex PCR, and TCRdb kept only the in-frame ones, dropping some. Among 63,000 or so clones listed, around four fifths were seen once. Sequenced material: peripheral blood. These receptors came from a human donor in a cohort sampled during active COVID-19.

This clone has just a few counts. The rearrangement links TRBV25-1 to TRBJ1-5, with 7 bases lining up with TRBD1. The length of the CDR3 is 13 residues. V lost 7 bases, J lost 2 bases, and 2 bases stayed unmatched. CDR1 is MGHDK, CDR2 SYGVNS, per germline. The CDR3 DNA follows: TGTGCCAGCACTGGACAGGGCAATCAGCCCCAGCATTTT. Its translation: CASTGQGNQPQHF.

The chain is built from TRBV5-1 and TRBJ2-7, with D possibly matching TRBD2 (5 bases). CDR3 length: 13 residues. V lost 2 bases and J lost 4, with 10 bases in between. Germline V gene sequence: CDR1 SGHRS, CDR2 YFSETQ. In DNA, the CDR3 is TGCGCCAGCAGCTTCGGGGTAGGATACGAGCAGTACTTC. It codes for CASSFGVGYEQYF. The full variable domain, completed using reference TRBV5-1 and TRBJ2-7, is KAGVTQTPRYLIKTRGQQVTLSCSPISGHRSVSWYQQTPGQGLQFLFEYFSETQRNKGNFPGRFSGRQFSNSRSEMNVSTLELGDSALYLCASSFGVGYEQYFGPGTRLTVT.

As to this clone: Other DNA variants within this sample encode the same CDR3. This chain connects TRBV24-1 to TRBJ1-5; no clear D. The germline V gene encodes CDR1 KGHDR and CDR2 SFDVKD. The CDR3 covers 13 residues. V gave up 5 bases and J gave up 3 bases, with 7 bases separating them. The CDR3 nucleotides are TGTGCCACCAGTGGAGGAAACAATCAGCCCCAGCATTTT. Amino acid sequence: CATSGGNNQPQHF.

V is TRBV19 and J is TRBJ2-4; D is possibly TRBD2 (6 bases). The CDR3 is 13 residues long. Germline values: CDR1 LNHDA, CDR2 SQIVND (reference sequence). Deletions cut 1 base from V and 11 bases from J, with 12 bases between. CDR3 DNA sequence: TGTGCCAGTAGTATAGTTGGAGGGAGAGTTCAGTACTTC. It codes for CASSIVGGRVQYF.

The J gene is TRBJ2-1, the V gene TRBV28, with TRBD2 matching 13 bases. The ends lost 7 bases at V and 7 bases at J; junction bases unmatched: 4. The CDR3 runs 14 residues. Per germline, CDR1 MDHEN and CDR2 SYDVKM. CDR3 bases: TGTGCCAGCACCGGACTAGCGGGAGTTAATGAGCAGTTCTTC. Translating gives CASTGLAGVNEQFF. Complete variable domain (other parts from reference TRBV28 and TRBJ2-1): DVKVTQSSRYLVKRTGEKVFLECVQDMDHENMFWYRQDPGLGLRLIYFSYDVKMKEKGDIPEGYSVSREKKERFSLILESASTNQTSMYLCASTGLAGVNEQFFGPGTRLTVL.

V and J are TRBV6-5 and TRBJ2-7, with 10 bases lining up with TRBD2. CDR1 is MNHEY, CDR2 SVGAGI, per germline. The CDR3 covers 15 residues. Trimming at V came to 7 bases and at J to 2 bases, leaving 8 bases not matched to a gene. CDR3 sequence reads: CASTASGGRTYEQYF. The CDR3 DNA reads as TGTGCCAGCACCGCTAGCGGGGGCCGGACCTACGAGCAGTACTTC.

The chain links TRBV29-1 to TRBJ2-1; possibly TRBD1 for D (5 bases). Germline assignment: CDR1 SQVTM and CDR2 ANQGSEA. Between the trimmed V and J ends, which lost 4 bases and 6 bases, there was a span of 13 bases. The CDR3 totals 13 residues. This CDR3 reads CSVASRVGNEQFF. CDR3 sequence (DNA): TGCAGCGTTGCGTCCAGGGTTGGCAATGAGCAGTTCTTC.

The chain employs TRBV7-2 and TRBJ1-4; TRBD1 aligns across 7 bases. V was clipped by 5 bases and J by 0 bases; unmatched bases: 9. The germline CDR1 and CDR2 sequences are SGHTA and FQGNSA. This CDR3 spans 17 amino acids. CDR3 DNA: TGTGCCAGCAGCGACAGACAGGGAGCCGCAACTAATGAAAAACTGTTTTTT. This translates into CASSDRQGAATNEKLFF.

The rearrangement uses TRBV19 and TRBJ2-7, with 9 bases lining up with TRBD1. V was pared by 10 bases and J by 4 bases, with 2 bases of the junction left unmatched. CDR1 is LNHDA and CDR2 is SQIVND in the germline V gene (reference sequence). The CDR3 is 11 amino acids. The DNA of the CDR3 is TGTGCCACGGGACAGGGTTACGAGCAGTACTTC. Its protein product is CATGQGYEQYF. Drawing the rest from reference TRBV19 and TRBJ2-7, the complete variable domain is DGGITQSPKYLFRKEGQNVTLSCEQNLNHDAMYWYRQDPGQGLRLIYYSQIVNDFQKGDIAEGYSVSREKKESFPLTVTSAQKNPTAFYLCATGQGYEQYFGPGTRLTVT.

The chain uses TRBV5-3 and TRBJ1-2; TRBD1 aligns across 8 bases. TRBV5-3 is an ORF; its function is uncertain. Trimming at V came to 0 bases and at J to 7 bases, leaving 5 bases not matched to a gene. CDR3 size: 14 residues. CDR3 amino acids: CARSLGQGRSGYTF. DNA of the CDR3: TGTGCCAGAAGCTTGGGACAGGGGCGCAGTGGCTACACCTTC.

The V and J genes are TRBV24-1 and TRBJ1-5, with 12 nucleotides matching TRBD1. The germline V gene has CDR1 KGHDR and CDR2 SFDVKD. V trimming: 7 bases; J trimming: 4 bases; junction bases outside the gene matches: 10. The CDR3 runs 17 residues. CDR3 region: CATRGDRGHLGNQPQHF. The DNA of the CDR3 is TGTGCCACCAGGGGGGACAGGGGGCATTTGGGGAATCAGCCCCAGCATTTT.

The chain recombines TRBV21-1 with TRBJ1-4; the table gives TRBD1 as D, unverified against the DNA. TRBV21-1 is given as a pseudogene. This CDR3 comprises 15 residues. The CDR3 sequence is CASSGRDRVTEKLFF. The CDR3 DNA reads as TGTGCCAGCAGCGGCCGGGACAGGGTGACTGAAAAACTGTTTTTT.

J is TRBJ2-1 and V is TRBV5-8; 12 bases are shared with TRBD2. CDR1 SGHTS and CDR2 YDEGEE come from the germline V gene. Trimming cost V 2 bases and J 0 bases; bases outside gene matches: 9. This CDR3 comprises 19 residues. CDR3 sequence: CASSFTGTSGFISYNEQFF. In DNA, the CDR3 is TGTGCCAGCAGCTTTACAGGGACTAGCGGGTTTATCTCCTACAATGAGCAGTTCTTC.

This clone was recorded a few times. V is TRBV13 and J is TRBJ1-6; TRBD1 aligns across 8 bases. This CDR3 comprises 15 residues. Germline-derived CDR1 and CDR2 are PRHDT and FYEKMQ (reference sequence). Germline trimming cut 4 bases from V and 6 bases from J; bases unmatched to any gene: 5. In nucleotides, the CDR3 is TGTGCCAGCAGCTCCAGGGGGCGAGGTAATTCACCCCTCCACTTT. This translates into CASSSRGRGNSPLHF. Variable domain in full (rest from reference TRBV13 and TRBJ1-6): AAGVIQSPRHLIKEKRETATLKCYPIPRHDTVYWYQQGPGQDPQFLISFYEKMQSDKGSIPDRFSAQQFSDYHSELNMSSLELGDSALYFCASSSRGRGNSPLHFGNGTRLTVT.

The chain employs TRBV4-3 and TRBJ2-2; 7 bases align to TRBD2. Unmatched junction bases numbered 7, after V lost 0 bases and J lost 6 bases. Germline assignment: CDR1 LGHNA and CDR2 YSLEER. This CDR3 is 16 amino acids long. The CDR3 loop is CASSQDPPGRAGELFF. In DNA, the CDR3 is TGCGCCAGCAGCCAAGACCCTCCAGGGAGGGCCGGGGAGCTGTTTTTT.

As DNA, the CDR3 is TGCGCCAGCTCCTCAGGGGGCCTGGGGTATAGCAATCAGCCCCAGCATTTT. Its protein product is CASSSGGLGYSNQPQHF. The gene calls are TRBV23-1 and TRBJ1-5; 8 positions match TRBD1. TRBV23-1 is sorted into the ORF group, with uncertain function. The CDR3 length is 17 residues. The V gene end was trimmed by 8 bases and the J gene end by 0 bases; junction bases not matched to a gene: 12.

V and J are TRBV6-2 or TRBV6-3 and TRBJ1-1; D is possibly TRBD1 (5 bases). Germline CDR1 reads MNHEY; CDR2 reads SVGEGT. Trimming pared 6 bases from V and 4 bases from J, leaving 21 bases between. This CDR3 has 16 amino acids. The CDR3 loop reads CASSWGPGGVGTEAFF. The CDR3 nucleotides are TGTGCCAGCAGCTGGGGACCCGGGGGAGTAGGCACTGAAGCTTTCTTT.

The chain links TRBV7-2 to TRBJ2-1, with 13 bases that match TRBD2. There are 21 residues in the CDR3. Looked up from germline, CDR1 is SGHTA and CDR2 is FQGNSA. J gave up 7 bases and V 0 bases, and 18 bases lay outside the gene matches. In nucleotides, the CDR3 is TGTGCCAGCAGCTTAGCAGGGACCTACGGACTAGCGGGGGTTCTAAGAAATGAGCAGTTCTTC. Its translation is CASSLAGTYGLAGVLRNEQFF.

The J gene is TRBJ2-1, the V gene TRBV10-2, with D perhaps matching TRBD2 (5 bases). Trimming shortened V by 6 bases and J by 10 bases, and 22 bases separated the two germline ends. The CDR3 spans 15 residues. Germline V gene lookup returns CDR1 WSHSY and CDR2 SAAADI. CDR3 sequence: CASRQTSSLPDEQFF. The CDR3 DNA is TGCGCCAGCAGACAAACTAGTTCCTTGCCGGACGAGCAGTTCTTC.

This clone has only a few counts. V gene TRBV4-3 combines with J gene TRBJ1-1; D unclear. Germline CDR1 reads LGHNA; CDR2 reads YSLEER. With 1 base removed from V and 1 base from J, the gap between germline ends came to 7 bases. The CDR3 spans 14 residues. CDR3 sequence (DNA): TGCGCCAGCAGCCAAGCGCGGTGGAACACTGAAGCTTTCTTT. This encodes CASSQARWNTEAFF.

The chain employs TRBV29-1 and TRBJ2-5, with D hard to call. Germline V CDR1 and CDR2: SQVTM, ANQGSEA. This CDR3 is 12 amino acids long. The germline V and J ends were trimmed by 4 bases and 2 bases, with 8 bases remaining between them. The CDR3 DNA follows: TGCAGCGTTGCGCGGCCTCAAGAGACCCAGTACTTC. Protein: CSVARPQETQYF.